The TCR beta chain described here comes from a study of T cell responses to AZD1222 COVID-19 vaccine. Turning to this clone: What it recognizes is unknown.

This CDR3 region has 16 residues. V gave up 0 bases and J gave up 3 bases; unmatched junction bases: 7. Germline loops: CDR1 MNHEY, CDR2 SVGAGI. General study results and limits: Targeting of unmutated variant regions was reportedly seen in nearly half of spike-specific TCRs. Two AZD1222 doses significantly raised spike-specific TCR breadth and depth over controls.

Repertoires were generated with immunoSEQ multiplex PCR, while TCRdb's copy carries only in-frame clones and drops some. Of 150,000 to 200,000 clones listed, about 91% are singletons. The chain uses TRBV6-5 and TRBJ2-7; TRBD2 matches 8 bases. The specimen was peripheral blood, collected 28 days after the second AZD1222 dose. The receptor was derived from an adult who received the AZD1222 COVID-19 vaccine. CDR3 protein: CASSYSYKAGGYEQYF. The CDR3 DNA follows: TGTGCCAGCAGTTACTCGTATAAGGCGGGAGGCTACGAGCAGTACTTC.